This T cell receptor (beta chain) comes out of a study of blood T cell repertoires in COVID-19. Per the authors' pipeline: Amplified reference gene primers provided the basis for estimating nucleated cell counts. Clones were sequenced by immunoSEQ multiplex PCR, and TCRdb holds only the in-frame ones, with some missing. From that table come the V and J calls and clone size; the DNA was used to work out D and trimming. Altogether about 200,000 clones are present, about 85% being singletons, with the ten largest covering 20% to 25%. Looked up from germline, CDR1 is SEHNR and CDR2 is FQNEAQ (reference sequence). This CDR3 is 14 amino acids long. Trimming at V came to 5 bases and at J to 3 bases, leaving 5 bases not matched to a gene.

The rearrangement joins TRBV7-9 to TRBJ1-1; 8 positions match TRBD1. Sequences were obtained from peripheral blood. The TCR originated in a man aged 55 to 70 with active or convalescent COVID-19. The CDR3 region is CASSPQGVDTEAFF. CDR3 DNA: TGTGCCAGCAGCCCACAGGGGGTGGACACTGAAGCTTTCTTT.